This record looks at one T cell receptor (beta chain) sequence and its context. Its antigen is as yet unknown. The team ran DNA from unsorted PBMCs on ten immunoSEQ deep assay plates for sequencing. Measured with immunoSEQ multiplex PCR; TCRdb has only the in-frame clones, and not every one. This table has about 470,000 clones, 70% to 80% appearing once. The entry originates in a study of shared clonotypes between healthy human individuals. Study results and limitations: Only blood was sampled; tissue repertoires likely differ. Among donors, clonotype sharing was expected to be affected by sequencing depth.

The donors were adults (healthy and HIV-negative) with no recent acute infections or vaccinations. CDR1 is ENHRY, CDR2 SYGVKD, per germline. This CDR3 has 14 residues. The germline V and J ends were trimmed by 0 bases and 13 bases, with 16 bases remaining between them. The sequence was obtained from a woman aged 40 to 50 in good health. Some clones in this sample may be carry-over from other donors' samples. The chain recombines TRBV10-3 with TRBJ2-1; D is uncertain. Sequenced material: PBMCs. CDR3 sequence: CAISESRAEQPQFF. The CDR3 DNA is TGTGCCATCAGTGAGTCCCGGGCTGAACAGCCCCAGTTCTTC.